This T cell receptor beta chain was profiled in a study of beta chain features in type 1 diabetes. Overall study context: Over all samples combined, some 110 million sorted cells were examined.

Expressed TCRB transcripts were sequenced after all isolated RNA was converted to cDNA. Sequenced by immunoSEQ multiplex PCR; TCRdb stores in-frame clones only, minus some. The sample yields around 500,000 clones, 11% seen once. Per the germline V gene, CDR1 is MGHDK and CDR2 is SYGVNS. The CDR3 runs to 18 residues. Trimming took 2 bases from V and 5 from J, leaving 22 bases between them. This clone occurred a few times. This clonotype originated in a woman aged 18-29 years in good health. The sequencing input was naive CD4+ T cells from blood. The chain couples TRBV25-1 to TRBJ2-1; TRBD2 might be the D (6 bases). The CDR3 region is CASSEGGVLLLRHNEQFF. Written as DNA, the CDR3 is TGTGCCAGCAGTGAAGGCGGGGTTCTACTCCTGAGGCACAATGAGCAGTTCTTC.